These T cell receptor beta chains were read from a single sample in a study of PD-1 blockade in mismatch repair-deficient tumors. Sequencing used immunoSEQ multiplex PCR; TCRdb keeps in-frame clones, though not all of them. The table records 100,000 to 150,000 clones, around 83% of them present only once. This specimen was peripheral blood, taken 44 weeks after starting pembrolizumab. The source is an adult with mismatch repair-deficient cancer. CDR3s leave out the opening cysteine and the closing phenylalanine or tryptophan. A D gene is named only where the DNA matches it firmly.

>TRBV11-2|NA
ASSPLTGRYEQY
>TRBV10-2|TRBD1
ASRAGDRGNSNQPQH
>TRBV10-3|NA
AISVSTSHEQF
>TRBV6-6|TRBD1
ASAHPRDRHYEQY
>TRBV6-5|NA
ASSYSNRGSEETQY
>TRBV4-1|NA
ASSQDMTRRIRNNEQF
>TRBV29-1|TRBD2
SVDGGSSYNEQF
>TRBV30|NA
AWRWGTEAF
>TRBV6-5|NA
ASKVGITGELF
>TRBV10-3|NA
AISYPRGGVDNEQF
>TRBV7-9|NA
ASTTANNEQF
>TRBV18|TRBD1
ASSPGQGAYEQY
>TRBV10-3|NA
AISERGRRGYT
>TRBV6-4|NA
ASSEKGGTQETQY
>TRBV7-9|NA
ASSGGTLSYEQY
>TRBV18|NA
ASSSPGSQGSYEQY
>TRBV28|NA
AGLAEGSTDTQY
>TRBV4-2|TRBD1
ASSLWTGVLAEEQF
>TRBV21-1|NA
ASSEDGSVYEQY
>TRBV20-1|TRBD1
SPTGQGSST
>TRBV11-2|TRBD1
ASLTNRGTNEQF
>TRBV15|NA
ATKDSLLAKNIQY
>TRBV30|NA
AWSVGGIANEKLF
>TRBV12-5|TRBD1
ASGLLDTGTGVWNTEAF
>TRBV14|NA
ASSPGTWKQETQY
>TRBV27|NA
ASSFSSGNIQY
>TRBV5-1|NA
ASSLAPGSGANVLT
>TRBV4-1|NA
ASSPSLEYEQY
>TRBV6-6|NA
ASSLGGGQETQY
>TRBV29-1|NA
SVEGTYPREAQY
>TRBV7-6|NA
ASSLDTNTEAF
>TRBV11-2|NA
ASSSSGKGTQY
>TRBV11-2|NA
ASSFSGSSTDTQY
>TRBV7-9|NA
ASSLGGGMYEQY
>TRBV28|NA
ASSWRGSYEQY
>TRBV11-2|NA
ASSLMVEREEF
>TRBV28|TRBD2
ASSLLGLAGGSRVNEQF
>TRBV12-5|NA
ASGQMVGAQGHEQY
>TRBV9|NA
ASSVGGKGGELF
>TRBV11-3|TRBD1
ASSLIQGGGRGRNYEQY
>TRBV27|NA
ASSLWGNGEKLF
>TRBV27|TRBD2
ASSSLRLAGEHEQY
>TRBV5-1|NA
ASRADSYNEQF
>TRBV13|TRBD2
ASSLALAGGSSYEQY
>TRBV6-1|NA
ASSAWPGELF
>TRBV25-1|TRBD1
ASSESDRTRSGTQY